Listed below are T cell receptor beta chains from one sample, sequenced in a study of blood T cell repertoires in COVID-19. Assay used: immunoSEQ multiplex PCR; TCRdb lists only in-frame clones, some missing. The data contain about 50,000 clones, about 88% of them singletons. The sample comprised PBMCs or T cells enriched from blood (not recorded which). These receptors were collected from a woman aged 45-59 years who had recovered from COVID-19. Each CDR3 is given with its conserved first and last residue. D genes are given only for firm matches. Expanded clones are given a class, and other clones once, few, many or no size at all.

clone size: once; D gene: TRBD1; V gene: TRBV6-2/TRBV6-3; J gene: TRBJ2-5; CDR3 protein: CASSWGQGLQYF; CDR3 DNA: TGTGCCAGCAGTTGGGGACAGGGCCTCCAGTACTTC
clone size: NA; D gene: TRBD1; V gene: TRBV7-2; J gene: TRBJ1-1; CDR3 protein: CASSLVALTGKTPAFF; CDR3 DNA: TGTGCCAGCAGCTTAGTAGCCCTGACAGGGAAAACCCCAGCTTTCTTT
clone size: NA; D gene: NA; V gene: TRBV6-6; J gene: TRBJ2-5; CDR3 protein: CASRGSGQETQYF; CDR3 DNA: TGTGCCAGCAGGGGTTCAGGTCAAGAGACCCAGTACTTC
clone size: NA; D gene: NA; V gene: TRBV5-1; J gene: TRBJ1-4; CDR3 protein: CASSLGGLRIINEKLFF; CDR3 DNA: TGCGCCAGCAGCCTGGGGGGACTCCGCATAATTAATGAAAAACTGTTTTTT
clone size: NA; D gene: NA; V gene: TRBV7-6; J gene: TRBJ1-2; CDR3 protein: CASSSPGAPRGGYTF; CDR3 DNA: TGTGCCAGCAGCTCTCCAGGGGCTCCGAGAGGTGGCTACACCTTC
clone size: NA; D gene: NA; V gene: TRBV28; J gene: TRBJ1-5; CDR3 protein: CASSSRGGWEPQHF; CDR3 DNA: TGTGCCAGCAGTTCGAGGGGGGGTTGGGAGCCCCAGCATTTT
clone size: NA; D gene: TRBD2; V gene: TRBV19; J gene: TRBJ2-2; CDR3 protein: CASSVGGLTNTGELFF; CDR3 DNA: TGTGCCAGTAGTGTCGGGGGGTTAACGAACACCGGGGAGCTGTTTTTT
clone size: NA; D gene: TRBD1; V gene: TRBV28; J gene: TRBJ1-5; CDR3 protein: CASSLGTGGDSNQPQHF; CDR3 DNA: TGTGCCAGCAGTTTGGGGACAGGGGGGGATAGCAATCAGCCCCAGCATTTT
clone size: NA; D gene: TRBD1; V gene: TRBV6-1; J gene: TRBJ1-2; CDR3 protein: CASSDRGLYGYTF; CDR3 DNA: TGTGCCAGCAGTGACAGGGGGCTTTATGGCTACACCTTC
clone size: NA; D gene: TRBD2; V gene: TRBV7-2; J gene: TRBJ2-1; CDR3 protein: CASSPGGGRAYNEQFF; CDR3 DNA: TGTGCCAGCAGCCCAGGAGGCGGGAGGGCCTACAATGAGCAGTTCTTC
clone size: NA; D gene: TRBD1; V gene: TRBV5-1; J gene: TRBJ1-1; CDR3 protein: CASSSGRDSLNTEAFF; CDR3 DNA: TGCGCCAGCAGCTCGGGCCGGGACAGCCTGAACACTGAAGCTTTCTTT
clone size: NA; D gene: NA; V gene: TRBV6-5; J gene: TRBJ2-5; CDR3 protein: CASSIFSGPETQYF; CDR3 DNA: TGTGCCAGCAGTATTTTTTCAGGGCCGGAGACCCAGTACTTC
clone size: NA; D gene: NA; V gene: TRBV4-3; J gene: TRBJ2-5; CDR3 protein: CASSQRFGETQYF; CDR3 DNA: TGCGCCAGCAGCCAGAGGTTTGGGGAGACCCAGTACTTC
clone size: NA; D gene: TRBD2; V gene: TRBV7-2; J gene: TRBJ2-3; CDR3 protein: CASSLLAGKRTDTQYF; CDR3 DNA: TGTGCCAGCAGCCTCCTAGCGGGAAAGAGAACAGATACGCAGTATTTT
clone size: NA; D gene: TRBD1; V gene: TRBV3-1/TRBV3-2; J gene: TRBJ1-3; CDR3 protein: CASSQVWTGAGNTIYF; CDR3 DNA: TGTGCCAGCAGCCAAGTATGGACAGGGGCTGGAAACACCATATATTTT
clone size: NA; D gene: TRBD2; V gene: TRBV28; J gene: TRBJ2-1; CDR3 protein: CASSPGTSGGYNEQFF; CDR3 DNA: TGTGCCAGCAGCCCTGGGACTAGCGGGGGATACAATGAGCAGTTCTTC
clone size: NA; D gene: NA; V gene: TRBV3-1/TRBV3-2; J gene: TRBJ1-4; CDR3 protein: CASSRGGTNEKLFF; CDR3 DNA: TGTGCCAGCAGTCGGGGAGGGACTAATGAAAAACTGTTTTTT
clone size: NA; D gene: NA; V gene: TRBV4-3; J gene: TRBJ1-4; CDR3 protein: CASSQRVLEGDEKLFF; CDR3 DNA: TGCGCCAGCAGCCAAAGGGTCCTGGAAGGGGATGAAAAACTGTTTTTT
clone size: NA; D gene: NA; V gene: TRBV6-2/TRBV6-3; J gene: TRBJ1-2; CDR3 protein: CASSPPQGSRGYTF; CDR3 DNA: TGTGCCAGCAGCCCCCCACAGGGTTCAAGGGGCTACACCTTC
clone size: once; D gene: TRBD2; V gene: TRBV9; J gene: TRBJ2-1; CDR3 protein: CASNAGATSYNEQFF; CDR3 DNA: TGTGCCAGCAATGCGGGAGCCACCTCCTACAATGAGCAGTTCTTC
clone size: NA; D gene: TRBD2; V gene: TRBV7-2; J gene: TRBJ2-5; CDR3 protein: CASSFASGKETQYF; CDR3 DNA: TGTGCCAGCAGCTTTGCTAGCGGAAAAGAGACCCAGTACTTC
clone size: NA; D gene: TRBD1; V gene: TRBV30; J gene: TRBJ1-2; CDR3 protein: CAWIEGAGGHYGYTF; CDR3 DNA: TGTGCCTGGATCGAGGGGGCGGGCGGTCATTATGGCTACACCTTC
clone size: few; D gene: TRBD1; V gene: TRBV4-2; J gene: TRBJ1-1; CDR3 protein: CASSQLGTASNTEAFF; CDR3 DNA: TGTGCCAGCAGCCAGCTCGGGACAGCTAGCAACACTGAAGCTTTCTTT
clone size: NA; D gene: NA; V gene: TRBV6-2/TRBV6-3; J gene: TRBJ2-3; CDR3 protein: CASSFRRTATDTQYF; CDR3 DNA: TGTGCCAGCAGTTTTCGCAGGACAGCCACAGATACGCAGTATTTT
clone size: NA; D gene: NA; V gene: TRBV7-6; J gene: TRBJ2-1; CDR3 protein: CASSLDGTSSSYNEQFF; CDR3 DNA: TGTGCCAGCAGCTTAGACGGGACATCGAGCTCCTACAATGAGCAGTTCTTC
clone size: NA; D gene: TRBD1; V gene: TRBV7-2; J gene: TRBJ2-7; CDR3 protein: CASSTRQGSGEQYF; CDR3 DNA: TGTGCCAGCAGCACCCGACAGGGCTCCGGCGAGCAGTACTTC
clone size: NA; D gene: NA; V gene: TRBV5-4; J gene: TRBJ2-3; CDR3 protein: CASSTQDYLGTQYF; CDR3 DNA: TGTGCCAGCAGCACCCAAGACTACCTCGGTACGCAGTATTTT
clone size: NA; D gene: NA; V gene: TRBV11-2; J gene: TRBJ1-6; CDR3 protein: CASSLVRVNSPLHF; CDR3 DNA: TGTGCCAGCAGCTTAGTCAGGGTTAACTCACCCCTCCACTTT
clone size: NA; D gene: TRBD2; V gene: TRBV5-6; J gene: TRBJ2-4; CDR3 protein: CASGRTSGNIQYF; CDR3 DNA: TGTGCCAGTGGTCGGACTAGCGGAAACATTCAGTACTTC
clone size: NA; D gene: NA; V gene: TRBV5-6; J gene: TRBJ1-2; CDR3 protein: CASSSDRFYGYTF; CDR3 DNA: TGTGCCAGCAGCTCCGACAGGTTCTATGGCTACACCTTC
clone size: NA; D gene: TRBD2; V gene: TRBV2; J gene: TRBJ2-3; CDR3 protein: CASSETSLSDTQYF; CDR3 DNA: TGTGCCAGCAGCGAGACTAGCCTATCGGATACGCAGTATTTT
clone size: NA; D gene: NA; V gene: TRBV6-2/TRBV6-3; J gene: TRBJ1-5; CDR3 protein: CASSYSRDLQPQHF; CDR3 DNA: TGTGCCAGCAGTTACTCCCGCGATCTTCAGCCCCAGCATTTT
clone size: NA; D gene: TRBD1; V gene: TRBV5-5; J gene: TRBJ2-1; CDR3 protein: CASSPRPGTGNNEQFF; CDR3 DNA: TGTGCCAGCAGCCCGAGGCCCGGGACAGGGAATAATGAGCAGTTCTTC
clone size: few; D gene: TRBD2; V gene: TRBV20-1; J gene: TRBJ2-7; CDR3 protein: CSVAGDSTQYF; CDR3 DNA: TGCAGTGTAGCGGGGGACAGTACGCAGTACTTC
clone size: NA; D gene: NA; V gene: TRBV5-1; J gene: TRBJ2-5; CDR3 protein: CASSRGFGETQYF; CDR3 DNA: TGCGCCAGCAGCCGGGGGTTTGGGGAGACCCAGTACTTC
clone size: NA; D gene: NA; V gene: TRBV5-4; J gene: TRBJ2-6; CDR3 protein: CASSLTGGGWSSGANVLTF; CDR3 DNA: TGTGCCAGCAGCTTGACTGGCGGGGGCTGGAGCTCTGGGGCCAACGTCCTGACTTTC
clone size: NA; D gene: TRBD1; V gene: TRBV6-2/TRBV6-3; J gene: TRBJ1-1; CDR3 protein: CASSYGRTGTYTEAFF; CDR3 DNA: TGTGCCAGCAGTTACGGCCGGACAGGGACGTACACTGAAGCTTTCTTT
clone size: NA; D gene: NA; V gene: TRBV5-4; J gene: TRBJ2-5; CDR3 protein: CASSLYVSETQYF; CDR3 DNA: TGTGCCAGCAGCTTGTATGTATCAGAGACCCAGTACTTC
clone size: NA; D gene: NA; V gene: TRBV12-3/TRBV12-4; J gene: TRBJ2-3; CDR3 protein: CASSATGTDTQYF; CDR3 DNA: TGTGCCAGCAGTGCAACTGGCACAGATACGCAGTATTTT
clone size: NA; D gene: TRBD2; V gene: TRBV3-1/TRBV3-2; J gene: TRBJ2-1; CDR3 protein: CASSPTRTSGRLNEQFF; CDR3 DNA: TGTGCCAGCAGCCCTACCCGGACTAGCGGGAGGTTGAATGAGCAGTTCTTC
clone size: NA; D gene: TRBD1; V gene: TRBV18; J gene: TRBJ2-1; CDR3 protein: CASSPRQGVGEQFF; CDR3 DNA: TGTGCCAGCTCACCTCGACAGGGGGTAGGTGAGCAGTTCTTC
clone size: NA; D gene: TRBD1; V gene: TRBV6-5; J gene: TRBJ1-2; CDR3 protein: CASTPGGGGLYGYTF; CDR3 DNA: TGTGCCAGCACCCCCGGTGGAGGGGGCTTGTATGGCTACACCTTC
clone size: NA; D gene: NA; V gene: TRBV5-1; J gene: TRBJ2-1; CDR3 protein: CASSLMHGGQPYNEQFF; CDR3 DNA: TGCGCCAGCAGCCTGATGCACGGGGGGCAACCGTACAATGAGCAGTTCTTC
clone size: NA; D gene: NA; V gene: TRBV5-1; J gene: TRBJ2-3; CDR3 protein: CASRDSSSTDTQYF; CDR3 DNA: TGCGCCAGTCGGGATTCTTCTAGCACAGATACGCAGTATTTT
clone size: NA; D gene: TRBD1; V gene: TRBV6-5; J gene: TRBJ1-6; CDR3 protein: CASSFGGGRYNSPLHF; CDR3 DNA: TGTGCCAGCAGTTTTGGAGGGGGCAGGTATAATTCACCCCTCCACTTT
clone size: NA; D gene: NA; V gene: TRBV6-1; J gene: TRBJ2-7; CDR3 protein: CASSSPAGSLYEQYF; CDR3 DNA: TGTGCCAGCAGCTCCCCGGCAGGGTCGCTCTACGAGCAGTACTTC
clone size: few; D gene: NA; V gene: TRBV4-1; J gene: TRBJ1-5; CDR3 protein: CASSQDRQGNQPQHF; CDR3 DNA: TGCGCCAGCAGCCAAGATCGGCAGGGCAATCAGCCCCAGCATTTT